These 14 T cell receptor beta chains were sequenced from one sample in a study of cytomegalovirus exposure and HLA in healthy donors (dated 2017 in TCRdb). Library generation was performed with the immunoSEQ multiplex PCR assay. A mixture of 60 forward primers for TCR Vbeta segments and 13 reverse primers for TCR Jbeta segments was used in the multiplex PCR. TCRdb provides this immuneACCESS table in a form limited to in-frame rearrangements. Some clones are lacking; in checked studies, under half of them reflect an unresolved V gene, and why the rest are absent is not known. The sample table contains fewer than 40,000 clones; only one count was recorded for roughly 90% of them. The top ten hold about an eighth of the sample. Sequencing used PBMCs. The receptors were gathered from a woman between 40 and 55 years old in good health and CMV-seropositive.

The chain links TRBV19 to TRBJ1-6; tentatively, D is TRBD1 (5 bases). The CDR3 totals 15 residues. The ends were cut back, 3 bases at V and 5 bases at J, with 11 bases in the middle. In germline, CDR1 is LNHDA, CDR2 SQIVND (reference sequence). CDR3 nucleotide sequence: TGTGCCAGTAGTATGTCAGGGAGGAATAATTCACCCCTCCACTTT. Translation: CASSMSGRNNSPLHF.

This clone was detected only once. The same CDR3 also results from other DNA sequences found in this sample. The chain has TRBV18 and TRBJ1-4; 7 nucleotides match TRBD1. CDR3 size: 15 residues. Unmatched junction bases numbered 9, after V lost 6 bases and J lost 5 bases. Germline V CDR1 and CDR2: KGHSH, LQKENI. CDR3 in amino acids: CASSLAGTDNEKLFF. CDR3 nucleotides: TGTGCCAGCTCTCTAGCAGGGACAGACAATGAAAAACTGTTTTTT. The full variable domain, with the rest looked up from reference TRBV18 and TRBJ1-4, is NAGVMQNPRHLVRRRGQEARLRCSPMKGHSHVYWYRQLPEEGLKFMVYLQKENIIDESGMPKERFSAEFPKEGPSILRIQQVVRGDSAAYFCASSLAGTDNEKLFFGSGTQLSVL.

The chain is built from TRBV9 and TRBJ1-1, with unresolved D. The germline V and J ends were trimmed by 5 bases and 5 bases, with 13 bases remaining between them. The germline V gene has CDR1 SGDLS and CDR2 YYNGEE. The CDR3 runs to 13 residues. CDR3 in amino acids: CASSGSLETEAFF. CDR3 DNA: TGTGCCAGCAGTGGGTCCTTGGAGACTGAAGCTTTCTTT.

This clone was seen a single time. This CDR3 is CAWSGGGRETQYF. CDR3 in DNA: TGTGCCTGGAGTGGCGGGGGCAGGGAGACCCAGTACTTC. The chain couples TRBV30 to TRBJ2-5, with D perhaps TRBD2 (7 bases). The CDR3 totals 13 residues. CDR1 is GTSNPN and CDR2 is SVGIG in the germline V gene (reference sequence). The V and J ends lost 1 base and 5 bases respectively, with 11 bases between them.

This chain joins TRBV15 and TRBJ2-3, with 9 nucleotides matching TRBD2. CDR3 size: 19 residues. The trim removed 0 bases at V and 2 bases at J, leaving 12 bases unmatched. CDR1 and CDR2 (germline): LNHNV, YYDKDF (reference sequence). The CDR3 loop reads CATSREPSGDFYLTDTQYF. The CDR3 DNA reads as TGTGCCACCAGCAGAGAGCCTAGCGGGGACTTTTACCTCACAGATACGCAGTATTTT.

V usage is TRBV7-9 and J usage is TRBJ2-3; D might be TRBD1 (5 bases). The germline gives CDR1 SEHNR, CDR2 FQNEAQ (reference sequence). The CDR3 sequence is 15 residues long. V was shortened by 7 bases and J by 0 bases, with 14 bases between the two germline ends. CDR3 in DNA: TGTGCCAGCACCACCGGAAGGGGCAGCACAGATACGCAGTATTTT. Translation gives CASTTGRGSTDTQYF.

V and J are TRBV28 and TRBJ2-7; 9 bases are shared with TRBD1. The CDR3 covers 15 residues. The V gene's germline CDR1 is MDHEN and CDR2 SYDVKM. The V gene end was trimmed by 5 bases and the J gene end by 7 bases; junction bases not matched to a gene: 12. DNA for the CDR3: TGTGCCAGCAGTCGCGCCGGTGACAGGGGGGGTGAGCAGTACTTC. Amino acid sequence: CASSRAGDRGGEQYF.

V gene TRBV4-3 combines with J gene TRBJ2-5; possibly TRBD2 for D (7 bases). The V and J ends lost 6 bases and 4 bases respectively, with 21 bases between them. The CDR3 covers 16 residues. Per germline, CDR1 LGHNA and CDR2 YSLEER. The CDR3 loop reads CASSLQAGAPGETQYF. CDR3 DNA: TGCGCCAGCAGTTTACAGGCGGGGGCCCCGGGAGAGACCCAGTACTTC.

The rearrangement links TRBV30 to TRBJ2-5; 7 positions match TRBD1. This CDR3 has 14 residues. In germline, CDR1 is GTSNPN, CDR2 SVGIG (reference sequence). V shed 3 bases, J shed 7 bases, and the junction held 11 bases outside the gene matches. This chain's CDR3 is CAWRTWQGVGTQYF. The CDR3 nucleotides are TGTGCCTGGAGAACATGGCAGGGGGTCGGGACCCAGTACTTC.

A single count supports this clone. This chain links TRBV18 with TRBJ1-1; a weak D match, TRBD1 (6 bases). There are 15 residues in the CDR3. Trimming shortened V by 2 bases and J by 3 bases, and 13 bases separated the two germline ends. Germline assignment: CDR1 KGHSH and CDR2 LQKENI. The CDR3 coding sequence is TGTGCCAGCTCACCAAGGAACAGGGATGACACTGAAGCTTTCTTT. Translating gives CASSPRNRDDTEAFF.

The chain combines TRBV6-1 with TRBJ2-3; D may be TRBD2 (7 bases). Germline V CDR1 and CDR2: MNHNS, SASEGT. The CDR3 has 16 amino acids. Between the trimmed V and J ends, which lost 1 base and 9 bases, there was a span of 20 bases. CDR3 DNA: TGTGCCAGCAGTGAAGATGCAGGGGAGGGTGCGGAGACGCAGTATTTT. This gives the protein CASSEDAGEGAETQYF.

V gene TRBV7-9 combines with J gene TRBJ2-5; 10 bases match TRBD2. Per germline, CDR1 SEHNR and CDR2 FQNEAQ (reference sequence). The V segment lost 4 bases and the J segment 1 base; nucleotides outside the gene matches: 6. The CDR3 is made up of 16 amino acids. The CDR3 sequence is CASSSASGGRQETQYF. In nucleotides, the CDR3 is TGTGCCAGCAGCTCGGCTAGCGGGGGCCGCCAAGAGACCCAGTACTTC.

The chain couples TRBV7-3 to TRBJ2-7; D gene ambiguous. CDR3 length equals 14 residues. V gave up 5 bases and J gave up 0 bases, with 11 bases separating them. CDR1 and CDR2 from the germline V gene are SGHTA and FQGTGA. The CDR3 bases are TGTGCCAGCAGCGGAGACTTGAACTCCTACGAGCAGTACTTC. Translating gives CASSGDLNSYEQYF.

The J gene is TRBJ2-1, the V gene TRBV19; the D gene is possibly TRBD1 (6 bases). Trimming removed 5 bases from V and 10 bases from J, with 9 bases in between. Germline V lookup: CDR1 LNHDA, CDR2 SQIVND (reference sequence). CDR3 size: 11 residues. Here the CDR3 DNA reads TGTGCCAGTAGTTTCGGACAGGAGCAGTTCTTC. Translation: CASSFGQEQFF.